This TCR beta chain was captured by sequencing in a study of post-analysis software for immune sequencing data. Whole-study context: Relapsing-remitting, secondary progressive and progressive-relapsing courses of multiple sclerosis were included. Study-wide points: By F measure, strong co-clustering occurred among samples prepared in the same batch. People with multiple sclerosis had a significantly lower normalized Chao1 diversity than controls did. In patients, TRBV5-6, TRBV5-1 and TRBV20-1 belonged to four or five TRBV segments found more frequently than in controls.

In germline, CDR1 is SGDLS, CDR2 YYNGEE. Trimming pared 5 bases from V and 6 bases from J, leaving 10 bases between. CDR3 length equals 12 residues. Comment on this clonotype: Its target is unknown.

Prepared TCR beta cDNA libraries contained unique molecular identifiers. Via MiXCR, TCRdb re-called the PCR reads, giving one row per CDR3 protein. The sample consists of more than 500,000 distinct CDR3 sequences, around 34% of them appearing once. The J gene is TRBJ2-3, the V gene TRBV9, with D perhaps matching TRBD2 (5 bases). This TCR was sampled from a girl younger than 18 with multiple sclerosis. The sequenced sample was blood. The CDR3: CASRGEGDTQYF. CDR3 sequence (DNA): TGTGCCAGCAGGGGAGAGGGCGATACGCAGTATTTT. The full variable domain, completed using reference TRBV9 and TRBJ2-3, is DSGVTQTPKHLITATGQRVTLRCSPRSGDLSVYWYQQSLDQGLQFLIQYYNGEERAKGNILERFSAQQFPDLHSELNLSSLELGDSALYFCASRGEGDTQYFGPGTRLTVL.